These 11 T cell receptor beta chains share one sample of origin, sequenced in a study of T cell responses to AZD1222 COVID-19 vaccine (dated by TCRdb to the early 2020s). The sample's time point label, decoded: baseline before first vaccination. The library was built by means of the immunoSEQ multiplex PCR assay. TCRdb took this table from immuneACCESS and kept in-frame rearrangements with V and J called. Such tables lack part of the clones; where checked against another copy, unresolved V genes explain under half of the gap, and the rest is unexplained. This sample has 100,000 to 120,000 clones in its table, and nearly 90% of those were observed once. 3.2% of the sample lies in the top ten. The material sequenced was peripheral blood, taken on day 0 of AZD1222 vaccination. These receptors all come from an adult in good health.

This clone was observed once. The V and J genes are TRBV18 and TRBJ2-7; the D is unclear. The CDR3 has 13 residues. The V gene lost 2 bases and the J gene lost 4 bases, with 9 bases spanning the gap. Germline-derived CDR1 and CDR2 are KGHSH and LQKENI. CDR3 loop: CASSPEVWYEQYF. The CDR3 DNA follows: TGTGCCAGCTCACCAGAGGTCTGGTACGAGCAGTACTTC.

The rearrangement joins TRBV27 to TRBJ2-3; D call uncertain. The ends were cut back, 4 bases at V and 1 base at J, with 6 bases in the middle. The CDR3 extends over 13 amino acids. Germline V gene sequence: CDR1 MNHEY, CDR2 SMNVEV (reference sequence). The chain's CDR3 is CASSSLGTDTQYF. As DNA, the CDR3 is TGTGCCAGCAGTTCACTTGGCACAGATACGCAGTATTTT.

This rearrangement joins TRBV30 to TRBJ2-5; 7 bases match TRBD1. Trimming cost V 0 bases and J 0 bases; bases outside gene matches: 1. Germline CDR1 GTSNPN, CDR2 SVGIG (reference sequence). This CDR3 is built from 14 residues. The CDR3 DNA reads TGTGCCTGGAGTGTCAGGGGGTACCAAGAGACCCAGTACTTC. Translation gives CAWSVRGYQETQYF.

The V and J genes are TRBV7-2 and TRBJ1-2, with D uncertain. Trimming left V 5 bases short and J 3 bases short, with 13 bases between. The CDR3 is 14 amino acids. The germline CDR1 and CDR2 sequences are SGHTA and FQGNSA. DNA of the CDR3: TGTGCCAGCAGCCCCTGGAGGAATGACTATGGCTACACCTTC. Encoded protein: CASSPWRNDYGYTF.

The chain combines TRBV29-1 with TRBJ2-2; D not certain. This CDR3 spans 13 amino acids. Trimming stripped 4 bases from V and 8 bases from J, with 14 bases between. Germline V gene lookup returns CDR1 SQVTM and CDR2 ANQGSEA. The CDR3 region is CSVGRQAKGELFF. The CDR3 DNA follows: TGCAGCGTTGGTAGGCAGGCCAAGGGGGAGCTGTTTTTT.

V is TRBV7-2 and J is TRBJ2-2, with 12 bases fitting TRBD2. This CDR3 contains 16 residues. V shed 6 bases, J shed 3 bases, and the junction held 5 bases outside the gene matches. CDR1 and CDR2 (germline): SGHTA, FQGNSA. CDR3 nucleotide sequence: TGTGCCAGCAGAACTAGCGGGGGGATTTACACCGGGGAGCTGTTTTTT. This gives the protein CASRTSGGIYTGELFF.

The chain uses TRBV3-1 (or the pseudogene TRBV3-2) and TRBJ2-3; 14 bases agree with TRBD2. The V gene end was trimmed by 5 bases and the J gene end by 6 bases; junction bases not matched to a gene: 4. Germline assignment: CDR1 LGHDT and CDR2 YNNKEL (reference sequence). The CDR3 covers 15 residues. The CDR3 loop reads CASSFRTSGRDTQYF. DNA for the CDR3: TGTGCCAGCAGCTTCCGGACTAGCGGGAGGGATACGCAGTATTTT.

V is TRBV9 and J is TRBJ2-7; unclear D gene. CDR3 length equals 14 residues. V was shortened by 0 bases and J by 1 base, with 8 bases between the two germline ends. Looked up from germline, CDR1 is SGDLS and CDR2 is YYNGEE. DNA for the CDR3: TGTGCCAGCAGCGTAGTCCCGAGTTCCTACGAGCAGTACTTC. Translation gives CASSVVPSSYEQYF.

The gene calls are TRBV15 and TRBJ2-5; a weak D match, TRBD1 (5 bases). The CDR3 sequence is 15 residues long. V gave up 4 bases and J gave up 5 bases, with 17 bases separating them. Germline CDR1 is LNHNV and CDR2 is YYDKDF (reference sequence). CDR3 sequence: CATSTRTPPRETQYF. For the CDR3, the DNA is TGTGCCACCAGCACTCGGACACCCCCTCGGGAGACCCAGTACTTC.

In the case of this clone: The same CDR3 also results from other DNA sequences found in this sample. The chain links TRBV19 to TRBJ1-1; possibly TRBD1 for D (5 bases). Germline V gene lookup returns CDR1 LNHDA and CDR2 SQIVND (reference sequence). CDR3 length: 14 amino acids. Trimming removed 3 bases from V and 2 bases from J, with 10 bases in between. CDR3 loop: CASSMGQLNTEAFF. CDR3 nucleotide sequence: TGTGCCAGTAGTATGGGGCAGCTTAACACTGAAGCTTTCTTT.

The chain carries TRBV5-1 and TRBJ2-2, with 14 bases lining up with TRBD2. There are 16 residues in the CDR3. Per the germline V gene, CDR1 is SGHRS and CDR2 is YFSETQ. V shed 4 bases and J 4 bases; nucleotides not matched to a gene: 3. CDR3 amino acids: CASSRGLAGVTGELFF. In nucleotides, the CDR3 is TGCGCCAGCAGCCGGGGACTAGCGGGAGTCACCGGGGAGCTGTTTTTT. The whole variable domain, remainder taken from reference TRBV5-1 and TRBJ2-2, is KAGVTQTPRYLIKTRGQQVTLSCSPISGHRSVSWYQQTPGQGLQFLFEYFSETQRNKGNFPGRFSGRQFSNSRSEMNVSTLELGDSALYLCASSRGLAGVTGELFFGEGSRLTVL.